This T cell receptor (beta chain) originates from a study of T-cell reconstitution after alpha-beta-depleted transplantation in children. Library preparation (for TCRbeta) was performed with unique molecular identifiers. TCRdb re-called the PCR reads with MiXCR, one entry per CDR3 protein. Among 190,000 or so distinct CDR3 sequences listed, about 15% were seen once. Germline CDR1 and CDR2: SGHRS and YFSETQ. This CDR3 is built from 17 residues. J lost 2 bases, V lost 5 bases, and 11 bases had no gene match. This clonotype was observed at least ten times. This receptor was obtained from a human donor who donated a stem cell graft to a child with acute lymphoblastic leukemia. This specimen consisted of PBMCs from the stem cell graft donor, obtained from the stem cell graft. The chain carries TRBV5-1 and TRBJ2-5, with 11 bases identical to TRBD2. CDR3 nucleotide sequence: TGCGCCAGCAGTACTAAACTAGCGGGAGAGCCACAAGAGACCCAGTACTTC. Its protein is CASSTKLAGEPQETQYF.